The 19 T cell receptor beta chains below were found in one sample sequenced in a study of CD8 T cells in Susac syndrome. With random hexamers, reverse transcription was performed on about 0.5 to 1 ug of RNA. TCRdb ran MiXCR on the immunoSEQ multiplex PCR reads and lists one entry per CDR3 protein. The table has 150,000 to 200,000 distinct CDR3 sequences, approximately 95% seen once. The sample consisted of CD4+ T cells from PBMCs. Receptors originate from a human donor with multiple sclerosis.

This rearrangement joins TRBV30 to TRBJ2-7; D may be TRBD2 (7 bases). CDR3 length equals 14 residues. Germline CDR1 GTSNPN, CDR2 SVGIG (reference sequence). V dropped 0 bases and J dropped 2 bases, with 11 bases sitting between them. The CDR3 reads CAWSVPGGAYEQYF. DNA of the CDR3: TGTGCCTGGAGTGTACCGGGGGGCGCCTACGAGCAGTACTTC.

V is TRBV7-2 and J is TRBJ2-5, with unresolved D. Between the trimmed V and J ends, which lost 4 bases and 1 base, there was a span of 7 bases. The CDR3 consists of 13 residues. The V gene's germline CDR1 is SGHTA and CDR2 FQGNSA. For the CDR3, the DNA is TGTGCCAGCAGCTATCGGCTCCAAGAGACCCAGTACTTC. This codes for CASSYRLQETQYF.

The CDR3 spells CAWNPGAPMMAEAFF. The CDR3 DNA sequence: TGTGCCTGGAACCCTGGAGCGCCAATGATGGCTGAAGCTTTCTTT. The rearrangement uses TRBV30 and TRBJ1-1, with unresolved D. Germline CDR1 GTSNPN, CDR2 SVGIG (reference sequence). V was clipped by 4 bases and J by 6 bases, with 21 bases between them. The CDR3 runs 15 residues.

The chain combines TRBV19 with TRBJ1-1; D unclear. This CDR3 comprises 15 residues. With 7 bases removed from V and 0 bases from J, the gap between germline ends came to 15 bases. Germline V CDR1 and CDR2: LNHDA, SQIVND (reference sequence). The CDR3 sequence is CASTSRWSLNTEAFF. CDR3 coding DNA: TGTGCCAGTACCTCTAGGTGGAGTCTGAACACTGAAGCTTTCTTT.

This chain links TRBV7-8 with TRBJ1-1; 8 nucleotides line up with TRBD1. The germline CDR1 and CDR2 sequences are SGHVS and FQNEAQ. V shed 0 bases, J shed 5 bases, and the junction held 8 bases outside the gene matches. The CDR3 has 16 amino acids. The CDR3 region is CASSLAVATGETEAFF. The CDR3 DNA follows: TGTGCCAGCAGCTTAGCCGTGGCGACAGGGGAAACTGAAGCTTTCTTT.

The rearrangement uses TRBV4-1 and TRBJ1-2; tentative D call: TRBD1 (5 bases). Trimming cost V 0 bases and J 4 bases, with 15 bases left between them. The CDR3 has 16 residues. Germline V gene sequence: CDR1 MGHRA, CDR2 YSYEKL. CDR3 in DNA: TGCGCCAGCAGCCAAGACAGGGCCAGTGTAATCTATGGCTACACCTTC. Amino acid sequence: CASSQDRASVIYGYTF.

The chain couples TRBV5-1 to TRBJ1-5; D remains unclear. Trimming shortened V by 0 bases and J by 3 bases, and 7 bases separated the two germline ends. The CDR3 is made up of 14 amino acids. The germline V gene has CDR1 SGHRS and CDR2 YFSETQ. CDR3 loop: CASSLGPDNQPQHF. The CDR3 nucleotides are TGCGCCAGCAGCTTGGGTCCGGACAATCAGCCCCAGCATTTT.

CDR3 in DNA: TGTGCCAGCAGCCGGGAGAGGAGGTACGAGCAGTACTTC. It specifies CASSRERRYEQYF. The chain links TRBV6-1 to TRBJ2-7; tentative D call: TRBD2 (6 bases). The CDR3 contains 13 residues. Per germline, CDR1 MNHNS and CDR2 SASEGT. The V end was cut by 6 bases, the J end by 4 bases, with 13 bases between.

The chain combines TRBV28 with TRBJ1-5; D gene unclear. The CDR3 spans 12 residues. Trimming pared 6 bases from V and 6 bases from J, leaving 9 bases between. Germline V gene data show CDR1 as MDHEN and CDR2 as SYDVKM. The CDR3 coding sequence is TGTGCCAGCAGCCCGGGGAGTCAGCCCCAGCATTTT. Translation: CASSPGSQPQHF.

The CDR3 DNA is TGCGCCAGCAGCCAAGAACCCCGGGGCTCCGAGCAGTACTTC. Residues: CASSQEPRGSEQYF. J is TRBJ2-7 and V is TRBV4-1; the D call may be TRBD1 or TRBD2 (5 bases each). The germline V gene has CDR1 MGHRA and CDR2 YSYEKL. V was pared by 0 bases and J by 6 bases, with 12 bases between. The CDR3 extends over 14 amino acids.

This chain uses TRBV5-1 with TRBJ2-2, with a weak D call TRBD2 (6 bases). V shed 0 bases and J shed 3 bases, with 9 bases lying between them. There are 15 residues in the CDR3. Germline CDR1 and CDR2: SGHRS and YFSETQ. The CDR3 reads CASSLGWEDTGELFF. The CDR3 DNA reads as TGCGCCAGCAGCTTGGGCTGGGAGGACACCGGGGAGCTGTTTTTT.

The count of this clonotype is one. Written as DNA, the CDR3 is TGTGCCAGCAGTAGGGTCGCTGGAAACACCATATATTTT. Protein sequence: CASSRVAGNTIYF. This chain uses TRBV12-3 or TRBV12-4 with TRBJ1-3; D is unresolved. The CDR3 runs to 13 residues. V lost 5 bases, J lost 2 bases, and 7 bases lay in between.

The rearrangement uses TRBV5-1 and TRBJ2-1; 9 bases line up with TRBD2. The V and J ends lost 1 base and 8 bases, in that order; junction bases with no gene match: 7. The CDR3 length is 15 residues. The germline CDR1 and CDR2 sequences are SGHRS and YFSETQ. The CDR3 is CASSLIAGGVDEQFF. In DNA, the CDR3 is TGCGCCAGCAGCTTGATCGCGGGAGGGGTCGATGAGCAGTTCTTC.

The chain employs TRBV30 and TRBJ2-7; TRBD1 matches at 9 bases. The CDR3 has 15 amino acids. Losses at the gene ends were 0 bases for V and 6 bases for J; bases not matched to a gene: 9. Germline V gene lookup returns CDR1 GTSNPN and CDR2 SVGIG (reference sequence). The CDR3 sequence: CAWSVLGTGSSEQYF. CDR3 bases: TGTGCCTGGAGTGTACTCGGGACAGGGTCGAGCGAGCAGTACTTC. The whole variable domain, filled in from reference TRBV30 and TRBJ2-7, reads SQTIHQWPATLVQPVGSPLSLECTVEGTSNPNLYWYRQAAGRGLQLLFYSVGIGQISSEVPQNLSASRPQDRQFILSSKKLLLSDSGFYLCAWSVLGTGSSEQYFGPGTRLTVT.

The chain links TRBV27 to TRBJ2-2, with D possibly being TRBD1 (5 bases). Germline loops: CDR1 MNHEY, CDR2 SMNVEV (reference sequence). V lost 5 bases, J lost 0 bases, and 10 bases lay in between. The CDR3 sequence is 15 residues long. CDR3 protein: CASSRDSPNTGELFF. Written as DNA, the CDR3 is TGTGCCAGCAGTAGAGACAGTCCGAACACCGGGGAGCTGTTTTTT.

The J gene is TRBJ2-1, the V gene TRBV11-2; D call uncertain. Trimming pared 5 bases from V and 6 bases from J, leaving 11 bases between. Germline lookup yields CDR1 SGHAT and CDR2 FQNNGV. The CDR3 is 13 residues long. The CDR3 nucleotides read TGTGCCAGCAGCCCCGACGGAATCAATGAGCAGTTCTTC. As protein: CASSPDGINEQFF.

J is TRBJ1-1 and V is TRBV6-5, with D hard to call. Germline values: CDR1 MNHEY, CDR2 SVGAGI. Trimming shortened V by 0 bases and J by 5 bases, and 13 bases separated the two germline ends. The CDR3 covers 15 residues. In DNA, the CDR3 is TGTGCCAGCAGTTACTCGATTAAGGGATCGACTGAAGCTTTCTTT. Translating gives CASSYSIKGSTEAFF.

The rearrangement links TRBV28 to TRBJ2-1; TRBD2 matches 9 bases. Trimming took 6 bases from V and 5 from J; bases not matched to a gene: 8. The CDR3 is 15 amino acids. The germline V gene has CDR1 MDHEN and CDR2 SYDVKM. The CDR3 spells CASSSLAGVDNEQFF. The CDR3 DNA reads as TGTGCCAGCAGCTCCTTAGCGGGAGTGGACAATGAGCAGTTCTTC.

The chain couples TRBV7-9 to TRBJ1-4; D is undetermined. Trimming removed 3 bases at V and 6 bases at J, with 8 bases between. The V gene's germline CDR1 is SEHNR and CDR2 FQNEAQ (reference sequence). The CDR3 is 13 amino acids. CDR3 nucleotides: TGTGCCAGCAGCTTTAAGACGGATGAAAAACTGTTTTTT. It yields the protein CASSFKTDEKLFF.